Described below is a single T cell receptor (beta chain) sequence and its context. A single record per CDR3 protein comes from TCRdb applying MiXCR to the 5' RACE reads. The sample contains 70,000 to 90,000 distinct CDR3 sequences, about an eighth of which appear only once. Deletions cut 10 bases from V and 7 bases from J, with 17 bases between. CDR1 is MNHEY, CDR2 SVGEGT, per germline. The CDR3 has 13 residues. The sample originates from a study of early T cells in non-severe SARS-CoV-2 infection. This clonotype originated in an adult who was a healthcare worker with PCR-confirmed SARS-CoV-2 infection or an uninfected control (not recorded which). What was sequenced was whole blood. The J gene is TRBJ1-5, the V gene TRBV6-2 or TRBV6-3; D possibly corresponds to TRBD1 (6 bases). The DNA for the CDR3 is TGTGCCACCCAGTGGGGGGCCGAGCAGCCCCAGCATTTT. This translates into CATQWGAEQPQHF.